Each of the 23 T cell receptor beta chains below was sequenced from the same sample in a study of blood T cell repertoires in COVID-19. Some clones are missing from TCRdb's copy, which holds only in-frame ones; the method was immunoSEQ multiplex PCR. The sample shows 320,000 or so clones, about 90% of them seen only once. The sequencing sample was made of PBMCs or T cells enriched from blood (not recorded which). These TCRs come from a young man who had recovered from COVID-19.

The chain links TRBV24-1 to TRBJ2-2, with TRBD1 matching 9 bases. Trimming cost V 1 base and J 6 bases; bases outside gene matches: 5. Germline lookup yields CDR1 KGHDR and CDR2 SFDVKD. This CDR3 has 16 amino acids. Here the CDR3 DNA reads TGTGCCACCAGTGATTTACGACAGGGGGGAGCCGGGGAGCTGTTTTTT. Its protein is CATSDLRQGGAGELFF.

This clone was seen only a few times. The chain employs TRBV11-3 and TRBJ1-6, with 8 bases fitting TRBD1. The CDR3 is 16 amino acids. Per the germline V gene, CDR1 is SGHNT and CDR2 is YENEEA. The J segment lost 10 bases and the V segment lost 1 base, leaving 9 bases of the junction unmatched. The chain's CDR3 is CASSLAQTGGESPLHF. CDR3 sequence (DNA): TGTGCCAGCAGCTTAGCACAAACAGGGGGGGAATCACCCCTCCACTTT.

The chain carries TRBV15 and TRBJ1-5, with D possibly being TRBD1 (5 bases). The CDR3 covers 16 residues. Looked up from germline, CDR1 is LNHNV and CDR2 is YYDKDF (reference sequence). V was pared by 1 base and J by 3 bases, with 13 bases between. The CDR3 nucleotides are TGTGCCACCAGCAGAGGGTCCAGGGCCTTCAATCAGCCCCAGCATTTT. Protein: CATSRGSRAFNQPQHF.

The sample holds a few counts of this clone. This chain's CDR3 is CASSVEPGQPQHF. The CDR3 DNA reads as TGTGCCAGCAGCGTCGAGCCCGGTCAGCCCCAGCATTTT. This chain links TRBV9 with TRBJ1-5; no clear D. CDR3 length: 13 residues. CDR1 is SGDLS and CDR2 is YYNGEE in the germline V gene. With 2 bases removed from V and 6 bases from J, the gap between germline ends came to 9 bases.

The chain uses TRBV24-1 and TRBJ2-7; D possibly corresponds to TRBD2 (6 bases). CDR3 length: 17 amino acids. From germline, CDR1 is KGHDR and CDR2 SFDVKD. With 3 bases removed from V and 7 bases from J, the gap between germline ends came to 24 bases. The CDR3 DNA reads TGTGCCACCAGTGATCCTTCTTCCGGGAGAGGCGGGGAGGAGCAGTACTTC. Translation gives CATSDPSSGRGGEEQYF.

This clone was counted only a few times. This sequence joins TRBV27 and TRBJ1-1, with a weak D call TRBD1 (6 bases). This CDR3 contains 15 residues. V shed 7 bases and J shed 0 bases, with 15 bases lying between them. Per the germline V gene, CDR1 is MNHEY and CDR2 is SMNVEV (reference sequence). The CDR3 bases are TGTGCCAGCACCACCTTGGACAGTCTGAACACTGAAGCTTTCTTT. Its protein is CASTTLDSLNTEAFF.

This rearrangement joins TRBV27 to TRBJ1-2; D is undetermined. V was cut by 3 bases and J by 8 bases, with 13 bases left in between. CDR1 MNHEY and CDR2 SMNVEV come from the germline V gene (reference sequence). The CDR3 extends over 13 amino acids. The chain's CDR3 is CASSFVQFGGYTF. In nucleotides, the CDR3 is TGTGCCAGCAGTTTCGTACAATTCGGGGGCTACACCTTC.

The chain employs TRBV28 and TRBJ2-3, with D possibly being TRBD2 (6 bases). Germline V CDR1 and CDR2: MDHEN, SYDVKM. The CDR3 loop spans 17 amino acids. Deletions cut 3 bases from V and 3 bases from J, with 19 bases between. The DNA of the CDR3 is TGTGCCAGCAGTTTCCCCGGGGCGGGGAGAGTGACAGATACGCAGTATTTT. Translated: CASSFPGAGRVTDTQYF.

The chain has TRBV20-1 and TRBJ2-2, with D unclear. CDR1 and CDR2 (germline): DFQATT, SNEGSKA (reference sequence). The V end was cut by 6 bases, the J end by 3 bases, with 5 bases between. This CDR3 has 11 amino acids. The chain's CDR3 is CSALDTGELFF. The CDR3 nucleotides read TGCAGTGCCCTTGACACCGGGGAGCTGTTTTTT.

The chain uses TRBV3-1 (or the pseudogene TRBV3-2) and TRBJ1-4; no firm D call. CDR3 length equals 14 residues. Trimming removed 4 bases at V and 8 bases at J, with 14 bases between. The germline gives CDR1 LGHDT, CDR2 YNNKEL (reference sequence). The CDR3 sequence: CASSPRETIEKLFF. CDR3 nucleotides: TGTGCCAGCAGCCCGAGGGAGACTATAGAAAAACTGTTTTTT.

The chain joins TRBV9 to TRBJ2-1; weak D call: TRBD1 (5 bases). Per the germline V gene, CDR1 is SGDLS and CDR2 is YYNGEE. The CDR3 is 12 residues long. The V end was cut by 2 bases, the J end by 8 bases, with 8 bases between. The CDR3 loop is CASSVMGHEQFF. The CDR3, as DNA: TGTGCCAGCAGCGTTATGGGGCATGAGCAGTTCTTC.

This clone was detected a few times. J is TRBJ1-1 and V is TRBV30; the match to TRBD1 covers 12 bases. V shed 2 bases, J shed 8 bases, and the junction held 6 bases outside the gene matches. CDR1 and CDR2 (germline): GTSNPN, SVGIG (reference sequence). This CDR3 has 14 residues. As DNA, the CDR3 is TGTGCCTGGAGTATGGGACAGGGGGCGCGAGAAGCTTTCTTT. This codes for CAWSMGQGAREAFF.

This clone was detected once. The chain recombines TRBV9 with TRBJ2-1; 14 bases line up with TRBD2. The CDR3 spans 19 residues. Per germline, CDR1 SGDLS and CDR2 YYNGEE. V lost 2 bases and J lost 4; bases outside the gene matches: 11. As DNA, the CDR3 is TGTGCCAGCAGCGTCTCGACTAGCGGGGGGGCCGTAGGTTACAATGAGCAGTTCTTC. It is translated as CASSVSTSGGAVGYNEQFF.

This chain connects TRBV2 to TRBJ1-5; 7 bases fit TRBD1. Per the germline V gene, CDR1 is SNHLY and CDR2 is FYNNEI. V shed 3 bases, J shed 0 bases, and the junction held 8 bases outside the gene matches. The CDR3 is made up of 17 amino acids. The CDR3 DNA sequence: TGTGCCAGCAGTGAGCACCAGGGGGGTTATAGCAATCAGCCCCAGCATTTT. This translates into CASSEHQGGYSNQPQHF.

The chain joins TRBV5-4 to TRBJ1-5; D may be TRBD1 (5 bases). Between the trimmed V and J ends, which lost 0 bases and 9 bases, there was a span of 13 bases. CDR1 is SGHNT and CDR2 is YYREEE in the germline V gene (reference sequence). The CDR3 loop spans 14 amino acids. In DNA, the CDR3 is TGTGCCAGCAGCTTGGAGGGCAGGGAGGGGCCCCAGCATTTT. Translated, it gives CASSLEGREGPQHF.

The DNA for the CDR3 is TGTGCCAGTAAGGGACTGAGGAACACCGGGGAGCTGTTTTTT. This gives the protein CASKGLRNTGELFF. This sequence joins TRBV2 and TRBJ2-2, with D possibly TRBD2 on 6 matching bases. The CDR3 loop spans 14 amino acids. From germline, CDR1 is SNHLY and CDR2 FYNNEI. V was pared by 9 bases and J by 1 base, with 12 bases between.

The chain carries TRBV2 and TRBJ2-7; TRBD2 matches at 8 bases. The CDR3 runs 12 residues. V shed 8 bases and J 6 bases; nucleotides not matched to a gene: 6. Germline CDR1 and CDR2: SNHLY and FYNNEI. CDR3 amino acids: CASVAGSGEQYF. The CDR3 region has the DNA TGTGCCAGCGTAGCGGGGTCTGGCGAGCAGTACTTC.

The chain uses TRBV18 and TRBJ1-1; 9 bases map to TRBD1. Germline CDR1 and CDR2: KGHSH and LQKENI. The CDR3 sequence is 15 residues long. With V trimmed by 3 bases and J by 5 bases, 7 bases remained unmatched. In nucleotides, the CDR3 is TGTGCCAGCTCACCCAACAGGGGGCGCGGGACTGAAGCTTTCTTT. Its translation is CASSPNRGRGTEAFF. Looking up the rest from reference TRBV18 and TRBJ1-1 gives the full variable domain: NAGVMQNPRHLVRRRGQEARLRCSPMKGHSHVYWYRQLPEEGLKFMVYLQKENIIDESGMPKERFSAEFPKEGPSILRIQQVVRGDSAAYFCASSPNRGRGTEAFFGQGTRLTVV.

This clone was counted between two and nine times. V gene TRBV7-6 combines with J gene TRBJ1-1; D is ambiguous. Deletions cut 2 bases from V and 4 bases from J, with 11 bases between. The CDR3 is 14 residues long. CDR1 and CDR2 from the germline V gene are SGHVS and FNYEAQ. This CDR3 reads CASSLTPVVTEAFF. For the CDR3, the DNA is TGTGCCAGCAGCTTAACTCCGGTCGTCACTGAAGCTTTCTTT.

The chain links TRBV7-9 to TRBJ2-3, with a possible D match to TRBD2 (5 bases). Looked up from germline, CDR1 is SEHNR and CDR2 is FQNEAQ (reference sequence). V dropped 2 bases and J dropped 2 bases, with 8 bases sitting between them. CDR3 length: 14 residues. CDR3 DNA: TGTGCCAGCAGCTTAAGCGGATTCACAGATACGCAGTATTTT. Encoded protein: CASSLSGFTDTQYF.

The V call is TRBV6-1, the J call TRBJ2-7; tentatively, D is TRBD1 (5 bases). Germline loops: CDR1 MNHNS, CDR2 SASEGT. The CDR3 runs 16 residues. V was trimmed by 4 bases and J by 2 bases, leaving 18 bases between them. The CDR3 DNA is TGTGCCAGCAGTGCTGTCGTCCTTGGGGCCGCCTACGAGCAGTACTTC. It translates to CASSAVVLGAAYEQYF.

This clone is a singleton in its sample. This chain uses TRBV18 with TRBJ2-3; possibly TRBD2 for D (5 bases). CDR1 is KGHSH, CDR2 LQKENI, per germline. This CDR3 has 15 residues. V lost 0 bases and J lost 5, with 12 bases in between. CDR3 bases: TGTGCCAGCTCACCACCAAAGGACTTGGGAGATACGCAGTATTTT. Residues: CASSPPKDLGDTQYF.

V usage is TRBV27 and J usage is TRBJ1-2; 7 bases are a match to TRBD1. V lost 6 bases, J lost 1 base, and 11 bases stayed unmatched. The CDR3 spans 16 residues. The germline V gene encodes CDR1 MNHEY and CDR2 SMNVEV (reference sequence). The CDR3 spells CASSLKRDSRNYGYTF. The CDR3 DNA reads TGTGCCAGCAGCCTAAAACGGGACAGTCGTAACTATGGCTACACCTTC.